This TCR beta chain was identified in a study of CD8 T cells in ankylosing spondylitis. For TCR beta, libraries came from quantitative 5'-RACE with molecular barcodes. MiXCR, applied by TCRdb to the 5' RACE reads, yields one record per CDR3 protein. The sample contains roughly 130,000 distinct CDR3 sequences, roughly 8.4% of which appear only once. General study findings and limits: Significant enrichment of disease-linked clones was reportedly seen in matched ankylosing spondylitis synovial fluid. Certain motif variants had earlier been reported in reactive arthritis synovial fluid and blood.

This clonotype was detected ten times or more. Its matching antigen is unknown. The CDR3 is made up of 15 amino acids. Germline CDR1 is SGHTA and CDR2 is FQGNSA. Losses at the gene ends were 6 bases for V and 2 bases for J; bases not matched to a gene: 7. The sequence derives from a male donor with ankylosing spondylitis. The sequencing input was synovial fluid, either unsorted or a sorted T cell fraction (not recorded which). The rearrangement uses TRBV7-2 and TRBJ1-2, with 9 positions matching TRBD1. CDR3 in DNA: TGTGCCAGCAGGGACAGGGGCCAGGGGAACTATGGCTACACCTTC. This translates into CASRDRGQGNYGYTF.